A single sample gave rise to the 24 T cell receptor beta chains below, sequenced in a study of shared clonotypes between healthy human individuals. The repertoire was sequenced with immunoSEQ multiplex PCR; TCRdb's copy has only in-frame clones and lacks some. The sample lists over 950,000 clones, 70% to 80% seen once, with 0.7% to 0.95% in the top ten. Sequencing was performed on memory CD4+ T cells from PBMCs. Subset of the sample: CD45RA-negative fraction. The receptors were gathered from a young man in good health. Some clones in this sample may be carry-over from other donors' samples.

The chain links TRBV11-2 to TRBJ1-4, with TRBD1 matching over 7 bases. The V and J ends lost 5 bases and 3 bases, in that order; junction bases with no gene match: 9. Germline lookup yields CDR1 SGHAT and CDR2 FQNNGV. The CDR3 has 16 residues. CDR3 in amino acids: CASSPHGGQPNEKLFF. The CDR3 DNA sequence: TGTGCCAGCAGCCCCCACGGGGGACAGCCTAATGAAAAACTGTTTTTT.

The chain is built from TRBV11-3 and TRBJ2-3; the D is unclear. CDR1 SGHNT and CDR2 YENEEA come from the germline V gene. V dropped 1 base and J dropped 0 bases, with 2 bases sitting between them. The CDR3 totals 13 residues. The CDR3, as DNA: TGTGCCAGCAGCTTAGGGAGCACAGATACGCAGTATTTT. Its translation: CASSLGSTDTQYF. Filled out from reference TRBV11-3 and TRBJ2-3, the complete variable domain reads EAGVVQSPRYKIIEKKQPVAFWCNPISGHNTLYWYLQNLGQGPELLIRYENEEAVDDSQLPKDRFSAERLKGVDSTLKIQPAELGDSAVYLCASSLGSTDTQYFGPGTRLTVL.

A remark on this clone: A far larger clone is just one base off, so this is likely a read error. Additional DNA sequences in this sample encode the identical CDR3. The CDR3 loop reads CSVGEQYSNQPQHF. The CDR3 DNA sequence: TGCAGCGTTGGAGAGCAATATAGCAATCAGCCCCAACATTTT. The rearrangement joins TRBV29-1 to TRBJ1-5; D remains unclear. The CDR3 runs 14 residues. Germline assignment: CDR1 SQVTM and CDR2 ANQGSEA.

DNA for the CDR3: TGTGCCAGCAGCTTAGAGGCTAGCGGGCACCCGTCCTACGAGCAGTACTTC. It specifies CASSLEASGHPSYEQYF. This rearrangement joins TRBV7-3 to TRBJ2-7, with 8 bases that match TRBD2. Germline V gives CDR1 SGHTA, CDR2 FQGTGA. The CDR3 is 17 amino acids. The V and J ends lost 2 bases and 1 base, in that order; junction bases with no gene match: 10.

CDR3 bases: TGTGCCAGCAGCTTAGCTAGATTCAATGAGCAGTTCTTC. Its translation: CASSLARFNEQFF. The rearrangement joins TRBV7-2 to TRBJ2-1, with D uncertain. The V and J ends lost 0 bases and 6 bases respectively, with 6 bases between them. Germline V gives CDR1 SGHTA, CDR2 FQGNSA. This CDR3 has 13 amino acids.

The CDR3 bases are TGTGCCAGCAGCCCAGGGTTCTCTGGAAACACCATATATTTT. Translated, it gives CASSPGFSGNTIYF. V is TRBV7-9 and J is TRBJ1-3; TRBD1 might be the D (5 bases). Trimming stripped 5 bases from V and 0 bases from J, with 8 bases between. Looked up from germline, CDR1 is SEHNR and CDR2 is FQNEAQ (reference sequence). This CDR3 is 14 amino acids long.

The V call is TRBV7-2, the J call TRBJ2-7; D unresolved. The CDR3 consists of 14 residues. Germline V gene sequence: CDR1 SGHTA, CDR2 FQGNSA. Deletions cut 1 base from V and 2 bases from J, with 9 bases between. DNA of the CDR3: TGTGCCAGCAGCTTAGATGGACGGACCTACGAGCAGTACTTC. Translating it yields CASSLDGRTYEQYF. Full variable domain (outside the CDR3, taken from reference TRBV7-2 and TRBJ2-7): GAGVSQSPSNKVTEKGKDVELRCDPISGHTALYWYRQSLGQGLEFLIYFQGNSAPDKSGLPSDRFSAERTGGSVSTLTIQRTQQEDSAVYLCASSLDGRTYEQYFGPGTRLTVT.

The count of this clone is one. V usage is TRBV25-1 and J usage is TRBJ2-5; the D gene is possibly TRBD1 (5 bases). This CDR3 spans 18 amino acids. V lost 4 bases and J 2 bases, leaving 23 bases between the germline ends. The germline CDR1 and CDR2 sequences are MGHDK and SYGVNS. For the CDR3, the DNA is TGTGCCAGCAGTGGAGTTCAGGGCCGAGTGATTCTACAAGAGACCCAGTACTTC. This translates into CASSGVQGRVILQETQYF.

The CDR3 sequence is CASSLGSGEQYF. In nucleotides, the CDR3 is TGTGCCAGCAGCTTGGGCTCTGGGGAGCAGTACTTC. This chain uses TRBV7-2 with TRBJ2-7, with no clear D. V lost 3 bases and J 7 bases, leaving 10 bases between the germline ends. The germline V gene encodes CDR1 SGHTA and CDR2 FQGNSA. The CDR3 totals 12 residues. Based on the CDR3 plus reference TRBV7-2 and TRBJ2-7, the full variable domain is GAGVSQSPSNKVTEKGKDVELRCDPISGHTALYWYRQSLGQGLEFLIYFQGNSAPDKSGLPSDRFSAERTGGSVSTLTIQRTQQEDSAVYLCASSLGSGEQYFGPGTRLTVT.

This CDR3 is CASSLGTLETQYF. Written as DNA, the CDR3 is TGTGCCAGCTCACTGGGGACCCTTGAGACCCAGTACTTC. J is TRBJ2-5 and V is TRBV18; D is possibly TRBD1 or TRBD2 (5 bases each). The germline V and J ends were trimmed by 4 bases and 5 bases, with 11 bases remaining between them. In germline, CDR1 is KGHSH, CDR2 LQKENI. The length of the CDR3 is 13 residues.

This chain joins TRBV5-1 and TRBJ2-1; D is perhaps TRBD2 (5 bases). This CDR3 has 16 residues. In germline, CDR1 is SGHRS, CDR2 YFSETQ. Trimming pared 2 bases from V and 1 base from J, leaving 13 bases between. For the CDR3, the DNA is TGCGCCAGCAGCTTTTACGGAGGAGAGTCCTACAATGAGCAGTTCTTC. This encodes CASSFYGGESYNEQFF. Looking up the rest from reference TRBV5-1 and TRBJ2-1 gives the full variable domain: KAGVTQTPRYLIKTRGQQVTLSCSPISGHRSVSWYQQTPGQGLQFLFEYFSETQRNKGNFPGRFSGRQFSNSRSEMNVSTLELGDSALYLCASSFYGGESYNEQFFGPGTRLTVL.

The chain uses TRBV5-1 and TRBJ2-3, with 12 positions matching TRBD2. V shed 4 bases and J 9 bases; nucleotides not matched to a gene: 6. The V gene's germline CDR1 is SGHRS and CDR2 YFSETQ. This CDR3 is 14 amino acids long. DNA for the CDR3: TGCGCCAGCAGCCGGACTAGCGGGGAGCCCACGCAGTATTTT. Residues: CASSRTSGEPTQYF. Full variable domain (remainder filled in from reference TRBV5-1 and TRBJ2-3): KAGVTQTPRYLIKTRGQQVTLSCSPISGHRSVSWYQQTPGQGLQFLFEYFSETQRNKGNFPGRFSGRQFSNSRSEMNVSTLELGDSALYLCASSRTSGEPTQYFGPGTRLTVL.

V and J are TRBV15 and TRBJ1-5, with TRBD1 matching 8 bases. The CDR3 has 16 residues. The ends lost 4 bases at V and 4 bases at J; junction bases unmatched: 9. Germline loops: CDR1 LNHNV, CDR2 YYDKDF (reference sequence). The CDR3 DNA is TGTGCCACCAGCACCAGGGGGCCTTTTCGTAATCAGCCCCAGCATTTT. It translates to CATSTRGPFRNQPQHF.

This sequence joins TRBV6-5 and TRBJ2-1; unclear D gene. This CDR3 has 16 amino acids. The V end lost 0 bases, the J end lost 0 bases, and 9 bases lay between the germline ends. Germline assignment: CDR1 MNHEY and CDR2 SVGAGI. The CDR3 protein is CASSYSPQSSYNEQFF. In nucleotides, the CDR3 is TGTGCCAGCAGTTACTCCCCGCAGAGCTCCTACAATGAGCAGTTCTTC.

The chain recombines TRBV19 with TRBJ2-2, with D possibly TRBD1 on 6 matching bases. V was clipped by 6 bases and J by 0 bases, with 8 bases between them. CDR1 is LNHDA, CDR2 SQIVND, per germline (reference sequence). CDR3 length: 14 residues. The CDR3 nucleotides are TGTGCCAGTAGAAGACAGGCGAACACCGGGGAGCTGTTTTTT. Residues: CASRRQANTGELFF.

This clone came up a few times. V and J are TRBV7-3 and TRBJ1-2, with TRBD1 as a possible D gene (5 bases). V shed 5 bases and J shed 3 bases, with 13 bases lying between them. The germline CDR1 and CDR2 sequences are SGHTA and FQGTGA. This CDR3 is 14 amino acids long. The CDR3 DNA follows: TGTGCCAGCAGCGCTACCGGGACTGACTATGGCTACACCTTC. The encoded protein is CASSATGTDYGYTF. Using reference TRBV7-3 and TRBJ1-2 for the parts outside the CDR3, the full variable domain is GAGVSQTPSNKVTEKGKYVELRCDPISGHTALYWYRQSLGQGPEFLIYFQGTGAADDSGLPNDRFFAVRPEGSVSTLKIQRTERGDSAVYLCASSATGTDYGYTFGSGTRLTVV.

This clone was observed a few times. The chain recombines TRBV28 with TRBJ1-2; TRBD1 is a possible D gene (5 bases). Trimming took 4 bases from V and 7 from J, leaving 19 bases between them. This CDR3 region has 15 residues. Germline CDR1 reads MDHEN; CDR2 reads SYDVKM. CDR3: CASSSRRQGTIGYTF. In nucleotides, the CDR3 is TGTGCCAGCAGTTCCCGACGTCAGGGTACAATTGGCTACACCTTC.

The J gene is TRBJ2-7, the V gene TRBV2, with D unresolved. Germline values: CDR1 SNHLY, CDR2 FYNNEI. The CDR3 is made up of 16 amino acids. Trimming cost V 7 bases and J 6 bases, with 25 bases left between them. The CDR3, as DNA: TGTGCCAGCAAAAACGCGGCAGGATTACAAGCCTCCGAGCAGTACTTC. Translation: CASKNAAGLQASEQYF.

The rearrangement uses TRBV28 and TRBJ1-5, with D perhaps matching TRBD1 (5 bases). The CDR3 spans 13 residues. Germline V gene lookup returns CDR1 MDHEN and CDR2 SYDVKM. Trimming left V 6 bases short and J 5 bases short, with 11 bases between. The chain's CDR3 is CASRGPGHQPQHF. The CDR3 DNA reads TGTGCCAGCAGGGGGCCAGGCCATCAGCCCCAGCATTTT.

The chain employs TRBV25-1 and TRBJ1-2, with D perhaps matching TRBD1 (6 bases). The CDR3 covers 17 residues. Trimming took 0 bases from V and 8 from J, leaving 22 bases between them. CDR1 is MGHDK and CDR2 is SYGVNS in the germline V gene. The CDR3 coding sequence is TGTGCCAGCAGTGAATATGGTCTCCGTGGACAGATATACGGCTACACCTTC. This gives the protein CASSEYGLRGQIYGYTF.

The chain is built from TRBV10-1 and TRBJ2-5, with 9 bases lining up with TRBD2. The CDR3 has 14 residues. The germline gives CDR1 WNHNN, CDR2 SYGVQD (reference sequence). J lost 5 bases, V lost 6 bases, and 7 bases had no gene match. The CDR3 region is CASSLSGRRETQYF. The CDR3 coding sequence is TGCGCCAGCAGCCTTAGCGGGAGACGGGAGACCCAGTACTTC.

V and J are TRBV6-5 and TRBJ1-1, with D possibly being TRBD1 (6 bases). CDR1 is MNHEY and CDR2 is SVGAGI in the germline V gene. The CDR3 has 14 amino acids. V was trimmed by 5 bases and J by 0 bases, leaving 10 bases between them. CDR3 bases: TGTGCCAGCAGTCTTCGACAGGTGAACACTGAAGCTTTCTTT. This encodes CASSLRQVNTEAFF.

The rearrangement links TRBV30 to TRBJ1-5; no firm D call. Germline V gene data show CDR1 as GTSNPN and CDR2 as SVGIG (reference sequence). Between the trimmed V and J ends, which lost 1 base and 3 bases, there was a span of 7 bases. This CDR3 is built from 13 residues. Here the CDR3 reads CAWSATVNQPQHF. The CDR3 nucleotides read TGTGCCTGGAGTGCAACGGTCAATCAGCCCCAGCATTTT.

The chain has TRBV5-1 and TRBJ1-1, with unresolved D. Germline values: CDR1 SGHRS, CDR2 YFSETQ. Trimming cost V 3 bases and J 10 bases, with 16 bases left between them. CDR3 length: 13 residues. CDR3 sequence: CASSSATSAGAFF. The CDR3 DNA is TGCGCCAGCAGCTCAGCGACATCGGCGGGAGCTTTCTTT.